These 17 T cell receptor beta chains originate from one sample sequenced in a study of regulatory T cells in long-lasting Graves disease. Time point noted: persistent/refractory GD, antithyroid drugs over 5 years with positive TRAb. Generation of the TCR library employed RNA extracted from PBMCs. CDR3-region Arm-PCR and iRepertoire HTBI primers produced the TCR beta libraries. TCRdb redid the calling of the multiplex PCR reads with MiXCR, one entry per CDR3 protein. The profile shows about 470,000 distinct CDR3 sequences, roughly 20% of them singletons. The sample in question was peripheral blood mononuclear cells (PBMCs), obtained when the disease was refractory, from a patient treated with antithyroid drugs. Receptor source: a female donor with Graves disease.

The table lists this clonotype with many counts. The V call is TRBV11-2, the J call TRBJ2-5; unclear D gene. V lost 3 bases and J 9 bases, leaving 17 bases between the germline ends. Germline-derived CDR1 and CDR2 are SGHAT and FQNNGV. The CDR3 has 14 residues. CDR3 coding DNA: TGTGCCAGCAGCTTCGCTGACCATCCTGGGGCCCAGTACTTC. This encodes CASSFADHPGAQYF.

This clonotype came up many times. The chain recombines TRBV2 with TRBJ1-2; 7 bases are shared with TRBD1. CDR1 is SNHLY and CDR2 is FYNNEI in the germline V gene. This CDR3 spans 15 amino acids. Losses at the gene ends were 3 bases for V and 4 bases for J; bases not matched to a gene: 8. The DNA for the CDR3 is TGTGCCAGCAGTGACAGGGGGACCTCTTCCTATGGCTACACCTTC. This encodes CASSDRGTSSYGYTF. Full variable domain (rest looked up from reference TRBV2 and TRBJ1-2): EPEVTQTPSHQVTQMGQEVILRCVPISNHLYFYWYRQILGQKVEFLVSFYNNEISEKSEIFDDQFSVERPDGSNFTLKIRSTKLEDSAMYFCASSDRGTSSYGYTFGSGTRLTVV.

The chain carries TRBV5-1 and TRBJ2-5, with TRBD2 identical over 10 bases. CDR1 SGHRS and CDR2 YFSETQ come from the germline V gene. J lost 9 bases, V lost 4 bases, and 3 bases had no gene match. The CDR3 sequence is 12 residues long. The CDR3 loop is CASSGLADPQYF. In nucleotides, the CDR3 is TGCGCCAGCAGCGGACTAGCGGATCCCCAGTACTTC.

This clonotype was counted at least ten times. The CDR3 here is CASSPPTGLTEAFF. Written as DNA, the CDR3 is TGTGCCAGCAGCCCGCCGACAGGGCTCACTGAAGCTTTCTTT. The chain recombines TRBV12-3 or TRBV12-4 with TRBJ1-1; 7 bases map to TRBD1. The CDR3 runs 14 residues. Trimming took 6 bases from V and 4 from J; bases not matched to a gene: 8.

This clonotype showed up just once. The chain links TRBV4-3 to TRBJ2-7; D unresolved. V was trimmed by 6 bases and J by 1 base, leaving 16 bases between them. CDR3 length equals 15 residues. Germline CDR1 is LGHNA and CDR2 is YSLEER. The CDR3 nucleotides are TGCGCCAGCAGTCCTGTGGGCAGGCTTTCCTACGAGCAGTACTTC. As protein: CASSPVGRLSYEQYF.

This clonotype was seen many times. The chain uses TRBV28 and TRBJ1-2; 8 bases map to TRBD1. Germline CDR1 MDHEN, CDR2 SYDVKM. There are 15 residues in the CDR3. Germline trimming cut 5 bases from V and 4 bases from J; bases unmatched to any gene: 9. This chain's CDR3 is CASSIQGAAGYGYTF. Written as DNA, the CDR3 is TGTGCCAGCAGTATTCAGGGGGCGGCTGGCTATGGCTACACCTTC.

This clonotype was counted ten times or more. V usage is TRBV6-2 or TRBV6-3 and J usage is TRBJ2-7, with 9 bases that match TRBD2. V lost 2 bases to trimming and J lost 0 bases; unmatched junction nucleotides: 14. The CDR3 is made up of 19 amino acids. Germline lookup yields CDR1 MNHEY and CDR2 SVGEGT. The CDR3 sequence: CASSYGALAGPTSSYEQYF. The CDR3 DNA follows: TGTGCCAGCAGTTACGGTGCCCTAGCGGGGCCGACTAGCTCCTACGAGCAGTACTTC.

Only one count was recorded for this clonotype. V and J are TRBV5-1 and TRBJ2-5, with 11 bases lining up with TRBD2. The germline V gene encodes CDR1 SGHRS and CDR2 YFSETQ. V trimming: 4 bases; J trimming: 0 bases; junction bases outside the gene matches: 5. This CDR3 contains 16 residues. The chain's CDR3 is CASSPTSGAYQETQYF. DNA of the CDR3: TGCGCCAGCAGCCCGACTAGCGGGGCGTACCAAGAGACCCAGTACTTC.

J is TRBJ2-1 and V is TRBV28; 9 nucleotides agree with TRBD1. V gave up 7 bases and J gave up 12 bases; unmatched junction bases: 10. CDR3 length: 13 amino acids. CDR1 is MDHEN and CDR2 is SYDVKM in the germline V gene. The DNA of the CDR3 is TGTGCCAGCAACCCGGGACAGGGAAAAGTGCAGTTCTTC. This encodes CASNPGQGKVQFF.

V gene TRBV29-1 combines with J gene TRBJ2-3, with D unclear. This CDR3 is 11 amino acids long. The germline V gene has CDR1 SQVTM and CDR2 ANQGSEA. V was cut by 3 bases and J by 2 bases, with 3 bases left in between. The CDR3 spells CSVDITDTQYF. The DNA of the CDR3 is TGCAGCGTTGACATCACAGATACGCAGTATTTT.

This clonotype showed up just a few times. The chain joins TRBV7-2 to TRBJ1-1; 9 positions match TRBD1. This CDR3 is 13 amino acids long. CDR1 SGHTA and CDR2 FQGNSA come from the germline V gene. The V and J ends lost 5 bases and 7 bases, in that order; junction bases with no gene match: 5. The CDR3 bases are TGTGCCAGCAGCCTACAGGGGGCGGGTGAAGCTTTCTTT. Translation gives CASSLQGAGEAFF.

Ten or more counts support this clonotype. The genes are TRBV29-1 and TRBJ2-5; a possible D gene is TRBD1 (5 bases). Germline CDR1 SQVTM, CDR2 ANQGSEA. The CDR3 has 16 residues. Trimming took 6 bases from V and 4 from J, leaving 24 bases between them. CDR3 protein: CSVNGPGQGSRETQYF. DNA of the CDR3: TGCAGCGTAAATGGACCAGGGCAGGGCTCAAGAGAGACCCAGTACTTC.

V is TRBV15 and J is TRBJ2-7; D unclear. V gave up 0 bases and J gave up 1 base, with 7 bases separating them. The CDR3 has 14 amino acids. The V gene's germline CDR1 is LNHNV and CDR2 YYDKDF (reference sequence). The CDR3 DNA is TGTGCCACCAGCAGAGATTTAATTTCCTACGAGCAGTACTTC. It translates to CATSRDLISYEQYF.

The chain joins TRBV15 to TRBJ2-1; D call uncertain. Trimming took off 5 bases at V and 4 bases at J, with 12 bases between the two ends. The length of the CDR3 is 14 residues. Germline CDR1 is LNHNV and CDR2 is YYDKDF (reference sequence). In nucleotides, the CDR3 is TGTGCCACCAGCGGCAGTACTCGGTACAATGAGCAGTTCTTC. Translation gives CATSGSTRYNEQFF.

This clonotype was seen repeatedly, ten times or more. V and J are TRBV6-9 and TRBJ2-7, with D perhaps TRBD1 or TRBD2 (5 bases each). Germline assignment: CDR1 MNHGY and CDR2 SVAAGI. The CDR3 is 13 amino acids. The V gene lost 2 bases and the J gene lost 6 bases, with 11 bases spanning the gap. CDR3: CASSYDPGREQYF. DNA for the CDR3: TGTGCCAGCAGTTATGATCCGGGGCGCGAGCAGTACTTC.

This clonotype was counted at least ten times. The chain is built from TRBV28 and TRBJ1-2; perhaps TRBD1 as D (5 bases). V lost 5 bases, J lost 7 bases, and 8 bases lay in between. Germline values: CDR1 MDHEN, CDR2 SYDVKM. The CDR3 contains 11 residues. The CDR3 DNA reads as TGTGCCAGCAGTAAGGGGAGTGGCTACACCTTC. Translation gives CASSKGSGYTF.

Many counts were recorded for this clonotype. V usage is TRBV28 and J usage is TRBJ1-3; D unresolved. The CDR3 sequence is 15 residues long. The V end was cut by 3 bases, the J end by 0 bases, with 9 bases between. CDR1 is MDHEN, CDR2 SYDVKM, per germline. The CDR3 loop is CASSFGRISGNTIYF. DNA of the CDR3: TGTGCCAGCAGTTTCGGAAGGATCTCTGGAAACACCATATATTTT.